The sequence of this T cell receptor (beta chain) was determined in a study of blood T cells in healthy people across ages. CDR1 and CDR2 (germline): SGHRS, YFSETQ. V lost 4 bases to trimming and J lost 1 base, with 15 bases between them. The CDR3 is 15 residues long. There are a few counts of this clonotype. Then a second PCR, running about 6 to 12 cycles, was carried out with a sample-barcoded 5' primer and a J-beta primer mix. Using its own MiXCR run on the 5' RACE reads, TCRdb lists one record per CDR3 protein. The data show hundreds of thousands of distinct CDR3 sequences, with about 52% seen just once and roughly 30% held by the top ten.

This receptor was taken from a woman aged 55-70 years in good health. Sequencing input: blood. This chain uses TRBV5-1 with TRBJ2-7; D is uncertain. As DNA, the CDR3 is TGCGCCAGCAGCCCGTTGGTGGGCCAATCCTACGAGCAGTACTTC. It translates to CASSPLVGQSYEQYF.